Listed below are T cell receptor beta chains from one sample, sequenced in a study of post-analysis software for immune sequencing data. TCRdb reanalysed the PCR reads using MiXCR and keeps one entry per CDR3 protein. The sample includes about 500,000 distinct CDR3 sequences, approximately 46% seen only once; the top ten take 9.5% to 13%. What was sequenced was blood. The receptors originated from a girl aged 5-17 years with multiple sclerosis. CDR3s include the opening cysteine and the closing phenylalanine or tryptophan. D genes are given only for firm matches. The listing skips clone size in some rows; elsewhere it reads once, few, many or a size class.

cdr3_aa: CASSLGVQGIYEQYF
cdr3_nt: TGTGCCAGCAGCTTGGGAGTTCAGGGGATCTACGAGCAGTACTTC
j_call: TRBJ2-7
clone_size: once
v_call: TRBV7-9
d_call: -

cdr3_aa: CASSLGESAVKTEAFF
cdr3_nt: TGTGCCAGCAGTTTAGGAGAGTCGGCGGTAAAAACTGAAGCTTTCTTT
j_call: TRBJ1-1
clone_size: once
v_call: TRBV28
d_call: -

cdr3_aa: CASRPGASEYNEQFF
cdr3_nt: TGTGCCAGCAGGCCGGGGGCTAGCGAGTACAATGAGCAGTTCTTC
j_call: TRBJ2-1
clone_size: -
v_call: TRBV7-2
d_call: -

cdr3_aa: CASSVDGAPHQPQHF
cdr3_nt: TGTGCCAGCAGCGTAGACGGGGCACCCCATCAGCCCCAGCATTTT
j_call: TRBJ1-5
clone_size: -
v_call: TRBV9
d_call: -

cdr3_aa: CASSLSQQAFF
cdr3_nt: TGTGCCAGCAGTTTATCCCAACAAGCTTTCTTT
j_call: TRBJ1-1
clone_size: -
v_call: TRBV6-2/TRBV6-3
d_call: -

cdr3_aa: CASSQQTTYSYNEQFF
cdr3_nt: TGCGCCAGCAGCCAACAGACGACCTATTCTTACAATGAGCAGTTCTTC
j_call: TRBJ2-1
clone_size: few
v_call: TRBV4-1
d_call: -

cdr3_aa: CASRDSSVRNEQFF
cdr3_nt: TGCGCCAGCAGAGACAGCTCAGTGCGGAATGAGCAGTTCTTC
j_call: TRBJ2-1
clone_size: few
v_call: TRBV21-1
d_call: -

cdr3_aa: CASSYRDTSYEQYF
cdr3_nt: TGTGCCAGCAGTTACCGGGACACCTCCTACGAGCAGTACTTC
j_call: TRBJ2-7
clone_size: -
v_call: TRBV6-6
d_call: -

cdr3_aa: CSALGTLNTEAFF
cdr3_nt: TGCAGTGCTCTCGGGACTCTGAACACTGAAGCTTTCTTT
j_call: TRBJ1-1
clone_size: few
v_call: TRBV20-1
d_call: -

cdr3_aa: CSVGRERDNEQFF
cdr3_nt: TGCAGCGTTGGGCGGGAGAGGGACAATGAGCAGTTCTTC
j_call: TRBJ2-1
clone_size: -
v_call: TRBV29-1
d_call: TRBD2

cdr3_aa: CASSGGFSTDTQYF
cdr3_nt: TGTGCCAGCAGTGGGGGGTTTAGCACAGATACGCAGTATTTT
j_call: TRBJ2-3
clone_size: few
v_call: TRBV6-1
d_call: -

cdr3_aa: CASSVLRRVGQFF
cdr3_nt: TGTGCCAGCAGTGTCTTGCGGCGAGTCGGGCAGTTCTTC
j_call: TRBJ2-1
clone_size: -
v_call: TRBV28
d_call: -

cdr3_aa: CASSLGLGSGIDEQYF
cdr3_nt: TGTGCCAGCAGCTTAGGCCTAGGTTCCGGGATCGACGAGCAGTACTTC
j_call: TRBJ2-7
clone_size: -
v_call: TRBV13
d_call: -

cdr3_aa: CASIIAGGTYNEQFF
cdr3_nt: TGCGCCAGCATTATAGCGGGGGGAACCTACAATGAGCAGTTCTTC
j_call: TRBJ2-1
clone_size: few
v_call: TRBV10-2
d_call: TRBD2

cdr3_aa: CASSLWAGVYEQYF
cdr3_nt: TGTGCCAGCAGTTTATGGGCAGGGGTCTACGAGCAGTACTTC
j_call: TRBJ2-7
clone_size: few
v_call: TRBV12-3/TRBV12-4
d_call: -

cdr3_aa: CASSVTSGASYNEQFF
cdr3_nt: TGTGCCAGCAGCGTCACTAGCGGAGCATCCTACAATGAGCAGTTCTTC
j_call: TRBJ2-1
clone_size: -
v_call: TRBV9
d_call: TRBD2

cdr3_aa: CSAQAGPTNQPQHF
cdr3_nt: TGCAGTGCTCAGGCGGGACCCACCAATCAGCCCCAGCATTTT
j_call: TRBJ1-5
clone_size: few
v_call: TRBV20-1
d_call: -

cdr3_aa: CSARDSYGYTF
cdr3_nt: TGCAGTGCTAGGGACAGCTATGGCTACACCTTC
j_call: TRBJ1-2
clone_size: -
v_call: TRBV20-1
d_call: -

cdr3_aa: CASSSSGGGVDNEQFF
cdr3_nt: TGTGCCAGCAGTTCTTCAGGGGGCGGAGTGGACAATGAGCAGTTCTTC
j_call: TRBJ2-1
clone_size: -
v_call: TRBV6-5
d_call: TRBD1

cdr3_aa: CASSWQGSSSYNEQFF
cdr3_nt: TGCGCCAGCAGCTGGCAAGGGAGTAGCTCCTACAATGAGCAGTTCTTC
j_call: TRBJ2-1
clone_size: -
v_call: TRBV5-1
d_call: -

cdr3_aa: CASSWGTGVLQETQYF
cdr3_nt: TGTGCCAGCAGTTGGGGGACAGGGGTATTACAGGAGACCCAGTACTTC
j_call: TRBJ2-5
clone_size: -
v_call: TRBV27
d_call: TRBD1

cdr3_aa: CATSRGLRAPNYNEQFF
cdr3_nt: TGTGCCACCAGCAGAGGCTTGCGCGCTCCCAACTACAATGAGCAGTTCTTC
j_call: TRBJ2-1
clone_size: -
v_call: TRBV15
d_call: -

cdr3_aa: CASSPRRGAHATQYF
cdr3_nt: TGTGCCAGTAGCCCTAGGAGGGGGGCGCATGCGACCCAGTACTTC
j_call: TRBJ2-5
clone_size: -
v_call: TRBV19
d_call: -

cdr3_aa: CASSPLGTSGSYEQYF
cdr3_nt: TGTGCCAGCAGTCCTCTGGGGACTAGCGGTTCCTACGAGCAGTACTTC
j_call: TRBJ2-7
clone_size: -
v_call: TRBV27
d_call: TRBD2

cdr3_aa: CSPWDGRHYNEQFF
cdr3_nt: TGCAGTCCCTGGGACGGGCGGCACTACAATGAGCAGTTCTTC
j_call: TRBJ2-1
clone_size: few
v_call: TRBV20-1
d_call: -

cdr3_aa: CASRAGGSGGYTF
cdr3_nt: TGTGCCAGCAGAGCAGGGGGGAGCGGTGGCTACACCTTC
j_call: TRBJ1-2
clone_size: -
v_call: TRBV28
d_call: TRBD1

cdr3_aa: CASSSRNTEAFF
cdr3_nt: TGTGCCAGCAGTTCCAGGAACACTGAAGCTTTCTTT
j_call: TRBJ1-1
clone_size: few
v_call: TRBV28
d_call: -

cdr3_aa: CASSPKGGQGANEQFF
cdr3_nt: TGTGCCAGCAGCCCAAAAGGCGGACAGGGGGCTAATGAGCAGTTCTTC
j_call: TRBJ2-1
clone_size: -
v_call: TRBV7-2
d_call: TRBD1

cdr3_aa: CASSQDGTTKFF
cdr3_nt: TGCGCCAGCAGCCAAGATGGGACTACCAAGTTCTTC
j_call: TRBJ2-1
clone_size: few
v_call: TRBV4-1
d_call: TRBD2

cdr3_aa: CASSYREGGANVLTF
cdr3_nt: TGTGCCAGCAGCTACCGGGAGGGTGGGGCCAACGTCCTGACTTTC
j_call: TRBJ2-6
clone_size: few
v_call: TRBV7-2
d_call: TRBD2

cdr3_aa: CASSSLGGETQYF
cdr3_nt: TGTGCCAGCAGCTCCTTGGGGGGGGAGACCCAGTACTTC
j_call: TRBJ2-5
clone_size: -
v_call: TRBV7-2
d_call: TRBD2

cdr3_aa: CASSPSWGTGEEQYF
cdr3_nt: TGTGCCAGCAGCCCGAGTTGGGGAACAGGGGAAGAGCAGTACTTC
j_call: TRBJ2-7
clone_size: -
v_call: TRBV27
d_call: TRBD1

cdr3_aa: CASSSPLAGGSYNEQFF
cdr3_nt: TGTGCCAGCAGTTCCCCCTTGGCGGGAGGGAGTTACAATGAGCAGTTCTTC
j_call: TRBJ2-1
clone_size: -
v_call: TRBV28
d_call: TRBD2

cdr3_aa: CASSLVALSTEAFF
cdr3_nt: TGTGCCAGCAGCTTAGTGGCGCTTAGCACTGAAGCTTTCTTT
j_call: TRBJ1-1
clone_size: once
v_call: TRBV7-2
d_call: -

cdr3_aa: CANRDYSYEQYF
cdr3_nt: TGCGCCAACCGGGACTACTCCTACGAGCAGTACTTC
j_call: TRBJ2-7
clone_size: -
v_call: TRBV4-1
d_call: TRBD2

cdr3_aa: CASSLSGTEAYF
cdr3_nt: TGTGCCAGCAGCTTGAGCGGCACTGAAGCTTACTTT
j_call: TRBJ1-1
clone_size: -
v_call: TRBV5-5
d_call: -

cdr3_aa: CAGSLTGMGHEQYF
cdr3_nt: TGTGCCGGCAGCTTGACAGGGATGGGCCACGAGCAGTACTTC
j_call: TRBJ2-7
clone_size: -
v_call: TRBV7-9
d_call: TRBD1

cdr3_aa: CATTEGEGPREQVF
cdr3_nt: TGCGCCACCACGGAGGGGGAGGGCCCTAGGGAGCAGGTCTTC
j_call: TRBJ2-1
clone_size: -
v_call: TRBV5-1
d_call: -

cdr3_aa: CSVEDQGPGQPQHF
cdr3_nt: TGCAGCGTTGAAGACCAGGGCCCGGGGCAGCCCCAGCATTTT
j_call: TRBJ1-5
clone_size: -
v_call: TRBV29-1
d_call: -

cdr3_aa: CSASREDTYEQYF
cdr3_nt: TGCAGTGCTTCCAGGGAAGATACCTACGAGCAGTACTTC
j_call: TRBJ2-7
clone_size: -
v_call: TRBV20-1
d_call: -

cdr3_aa: CSAYPGTSVSYNEQFF
cdr3_nt: TGCAGTGCTTATCCCGGGACTAGCGTCTCCTACAATGAGCAGTTCTTC
j_call: TRBJ2-1
clone_size: -
v_call: TRBV20-1
d_call: TRBD2

cdr3_aa: CASSQHSGSFNNEQFF
cdr3_nt: TGTGCCAGCAGCCAACATAGCGGGAGTTTTAACAATGAGCAGTTCTTC
j_call: TRBJ2-1
clone_size: -
v_call: TRBV7-9
d_call: TRBD2

cdr3_aa: CASILGGARVSPLHF
cdr3_nt: TGTGCCAGCATACTAGGGGGGGCGAGGGTGTCACCCCTCCACTTT
j_call: TRBJ1-6
clone_size: few
v_call: TRBV12-3/TRBV12-4
d_call: -

cdr3_aa: CATSVRGRVGNEQFF
cdr3_nt: TGTGCCACCAGTGTCAGGGGGAGAGTAGGCAATGAGCAGTTCTTC
j_call: TRBJ2-1
clone_size: few
v_call: TRBV24-1
d_call: TRBD1

cdr3_aa: CSARDVTGLPGEQYF
cdr3_nt: TGCAGTGCTAGAGATGTAACGGGATTACCCGGCGAGCAGTACTTC
j_call: TRBJ2-7
clone_size: few
v_call: TRBV20-1
d_call: -

cdr3_aa: CSVVGTARGYTF
cdr3_nt: TGCAGCGTTGTAGGGACCGCAAGAGGCTACACCTTC
j_call: TRBJ1-2
clone_size: -
v_call: TRBV20-1
d_call: -

cdr3_aa: CATHDTGTLNYGYTF
cdr3_nt: TGTGCCACCCATGATACAGGGACCCTTAACTATGGCTACACCTTC
j_call: TRBJ1-2
clone_size: -
v_call: TRBV10-3
d_call: -

cdr3_aa: CASSGIGTGGLYGYTF
cdr3_nt: TGCGCCAGCAGCGGAATCGGGACAGGGGGTCTCTATGGCTACACCTTC
j_call: TRBJ1-2
clone_size: -
v_call: TRBV5-1
d_call: TRBD1

cdr3_aa: CSPKTGDQPQHF
cdr3_nt: TGCAGTCCAAAAACGGGAGATCAGCCCCAGCATTTT
j_call: TRBJ1-5
clone_size: few
v_call: TRBV20-1
d_call: -

cdr3_aa: CASFGLASPGELFF
cdr3_nt: TGTGCCAGCTTTGGTCTTGCTAGCCCCGGGGAGCTGTTTTTT
j_call: TRBJ2-2
clone_size: -
v_call: TRBV27
d_call: -

cdr3_aa: CASSRNYGYTF
cdr3_nt: TGTGCCAGCAGCCGGAACTATGGCTACACCTTC
j_call: TRBJ1-2
clone_size: many
v_call: TRBV11-2
d_call: -

cdr3_aa: CASSLVEGSNYGYTF
cdr3_nt: TGTGCCAGCAGCTTAGTCGAGGGATCTAACTATGGCTACACCTTC
j_call: TRBJ1-2
clone_size: -
v_call: TRBV7-2
d_call: -

cdr3_aa: CASRSPLEGWETQYF
cdr3_nt: TGTGCCAGCAGGAGTCCCCTCGAGGGGTGGGAGACCCAGTACTTC
j_call: TRBJ2-5
clone_size: -
v_call: TRBV12-3/TRBV12-4
d_call: -

cdr3_aa: CASSPIRQGGGFVAQPQHF
cdr3_nt: TGTGCCAGCTCACCTATTCGGCAGGGGGGCGGTTTTGTTGCTCAGCCCCAGCATTTT
j_call: TRBJ1-5
clone_size: -
v_call: TRBV18
d_call: TRBD1

cdr3_aa: CSARDSSGRAEQFF
cdr3_nt: TGCAGTGCTAGAGATAGCAGCGGGAGGGCTGAGCAGTTCTTC
j_call: TRBJ2-1
clone_size: once
v_call: TRBV20-1
d_call: TRBD2